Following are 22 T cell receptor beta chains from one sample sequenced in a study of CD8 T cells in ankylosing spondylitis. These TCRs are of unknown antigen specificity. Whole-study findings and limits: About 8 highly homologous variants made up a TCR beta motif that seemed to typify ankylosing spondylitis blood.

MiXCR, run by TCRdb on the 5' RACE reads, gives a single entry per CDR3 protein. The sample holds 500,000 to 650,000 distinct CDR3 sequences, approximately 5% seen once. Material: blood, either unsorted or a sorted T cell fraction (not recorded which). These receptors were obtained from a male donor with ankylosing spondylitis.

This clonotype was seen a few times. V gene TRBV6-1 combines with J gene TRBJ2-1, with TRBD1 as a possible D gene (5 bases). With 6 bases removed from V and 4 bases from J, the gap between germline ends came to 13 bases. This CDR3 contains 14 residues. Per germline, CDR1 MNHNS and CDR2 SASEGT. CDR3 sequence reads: CASSRQPHYNEQFF. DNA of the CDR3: TGTGCCAGCAGCCGACAGCCTCATTACAATGAGCAGTTCTTC.

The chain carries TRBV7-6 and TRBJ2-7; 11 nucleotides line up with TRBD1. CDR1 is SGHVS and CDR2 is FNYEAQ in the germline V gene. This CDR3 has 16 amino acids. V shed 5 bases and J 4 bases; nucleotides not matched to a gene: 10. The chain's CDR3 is CASSPSRGTGGYEQYF. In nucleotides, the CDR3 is TGTGCCAGCAGCCCCTCGCGGGGGACAGGGGGGTACGAGCAGTACTTC.

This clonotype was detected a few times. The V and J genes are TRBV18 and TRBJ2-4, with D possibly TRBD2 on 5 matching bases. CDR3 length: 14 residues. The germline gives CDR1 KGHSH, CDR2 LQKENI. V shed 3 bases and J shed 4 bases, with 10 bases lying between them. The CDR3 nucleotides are TGTGCCAGCTCACCCTTAGCGACAAAAAACATTCAGTACTTC. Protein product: CASSPLATKNIQYF.

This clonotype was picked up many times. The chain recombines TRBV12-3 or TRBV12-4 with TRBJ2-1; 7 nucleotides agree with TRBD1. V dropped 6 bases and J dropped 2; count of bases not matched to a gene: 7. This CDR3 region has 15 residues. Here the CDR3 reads CASRNRGAPYNEQFF. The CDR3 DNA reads TGTGCCAGCAGGAACAGGGGCGCGCCCTACAATGAGCAGTTCTTC.

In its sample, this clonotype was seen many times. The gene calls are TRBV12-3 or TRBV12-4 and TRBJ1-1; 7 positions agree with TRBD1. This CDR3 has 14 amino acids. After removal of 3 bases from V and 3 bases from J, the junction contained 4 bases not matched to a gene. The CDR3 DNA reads TGTGCCAGCAGTTTTTACAGGGGAGACACTGAAGCTTTCTTT. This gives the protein CASSFYRGDTEAFF.

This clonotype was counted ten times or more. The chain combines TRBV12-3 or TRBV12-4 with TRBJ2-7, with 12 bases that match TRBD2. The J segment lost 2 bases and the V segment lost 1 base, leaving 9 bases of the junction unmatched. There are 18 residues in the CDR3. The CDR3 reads CASSLGPGLAGTAYEQYF. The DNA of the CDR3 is TGTGCCAGCAGTTTAGGACCGGGACTAGCGGGCACTGCCTACGAGCAGTACTTC.

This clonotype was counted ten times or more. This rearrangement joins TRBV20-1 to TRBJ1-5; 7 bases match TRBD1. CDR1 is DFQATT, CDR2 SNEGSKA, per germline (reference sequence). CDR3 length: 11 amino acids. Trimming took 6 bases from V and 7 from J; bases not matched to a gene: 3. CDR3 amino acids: CSAEQGQPQHF. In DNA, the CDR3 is TGCAGTGCGGAACAGGGGCAGCCCCAGCATTTT.

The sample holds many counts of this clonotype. CDR3 bases: TGCAGTGCGCGGGGCGGGTTAAATTCACCCCTCCACTTT. Translation: CSARGGLNSPLHF. The chain uses TRBV20-1 and TRBJ1-6, with D possibly TRBD1 on 5 matching bases. This CDR3 is built from 13 residues. Trimming shortened V by 6 bases and J by 7 bases, and 13 bases separated the two germline ends. Germline-derived CDR1 and CDR2 are DFQATT and SNEGSKA (reference sequence).

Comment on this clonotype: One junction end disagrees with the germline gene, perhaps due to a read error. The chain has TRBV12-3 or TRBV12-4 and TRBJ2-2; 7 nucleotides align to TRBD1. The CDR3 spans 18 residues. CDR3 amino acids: CTSSKGGPAALFTGELFF. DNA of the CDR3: TGTACCAGCTCCAAAGGGGGCCCAGCGGCACTTTTCACCGGGGAGCTGTTTTTT.

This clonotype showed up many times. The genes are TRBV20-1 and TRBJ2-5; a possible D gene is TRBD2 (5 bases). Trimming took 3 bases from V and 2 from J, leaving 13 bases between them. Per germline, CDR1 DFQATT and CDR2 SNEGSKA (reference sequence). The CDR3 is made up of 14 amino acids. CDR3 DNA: TGCAGTGCTAGGGAGAGCGGAAGGCAAGAGACCCAGTACTTC. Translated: CSARESGRQETQYF.

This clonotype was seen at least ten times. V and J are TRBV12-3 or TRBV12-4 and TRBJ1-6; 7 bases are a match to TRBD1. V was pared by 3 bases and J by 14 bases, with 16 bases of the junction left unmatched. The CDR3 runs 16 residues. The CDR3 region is CASSLQQGPQTGALHF. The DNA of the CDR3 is TGTGCCAGCAGTTTGCAACAGGGGCCCCAAACGGGGGCCCTCCACTTT.

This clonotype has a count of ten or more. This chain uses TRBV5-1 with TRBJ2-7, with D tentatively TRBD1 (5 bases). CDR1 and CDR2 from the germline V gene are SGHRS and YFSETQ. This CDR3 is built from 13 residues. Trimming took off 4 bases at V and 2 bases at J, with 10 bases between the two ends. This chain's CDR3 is CASSVRQTYEQYF. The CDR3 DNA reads TGCGCCAGCAGCGTCCGACAGACCTACGAGCAGTACTTC.

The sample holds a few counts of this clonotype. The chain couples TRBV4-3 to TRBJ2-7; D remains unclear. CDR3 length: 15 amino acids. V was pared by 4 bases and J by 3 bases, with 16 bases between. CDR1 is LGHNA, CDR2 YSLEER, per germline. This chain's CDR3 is CASSPEESALYEQYF. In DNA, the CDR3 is TGCGCCAGCAGCCCCGAGGAGTCTGCACTCTACGAGCAGTACTTC.

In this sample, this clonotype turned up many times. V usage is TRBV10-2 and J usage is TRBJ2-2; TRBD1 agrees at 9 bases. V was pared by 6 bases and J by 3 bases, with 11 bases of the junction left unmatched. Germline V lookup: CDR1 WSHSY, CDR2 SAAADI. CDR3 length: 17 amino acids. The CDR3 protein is CASSFHPGTGHTGELFF. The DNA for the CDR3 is TGCGCCAGCAGCTTTCACCCCGGGACAGGGCACACCGGGGAGCTGTTTTTT.

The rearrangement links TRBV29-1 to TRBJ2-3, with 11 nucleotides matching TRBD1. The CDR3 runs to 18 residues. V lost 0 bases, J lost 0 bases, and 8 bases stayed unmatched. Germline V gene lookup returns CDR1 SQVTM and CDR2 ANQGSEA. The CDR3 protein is CSVEDLMGQGVSTDTQYF. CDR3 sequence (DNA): TGCAGCGTTGAAGATTTAATGGGACAGGGGGTTAGCACAGATACGCAGTATTTT.

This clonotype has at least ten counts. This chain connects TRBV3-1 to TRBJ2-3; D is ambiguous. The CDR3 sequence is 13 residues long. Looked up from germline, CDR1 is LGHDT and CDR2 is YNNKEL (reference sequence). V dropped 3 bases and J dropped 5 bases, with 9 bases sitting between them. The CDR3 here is CASSQTRGDTQYF. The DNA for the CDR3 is TGTGCCAGCAGCCAGACCAGAGGAGATACGCAGTATTTT.

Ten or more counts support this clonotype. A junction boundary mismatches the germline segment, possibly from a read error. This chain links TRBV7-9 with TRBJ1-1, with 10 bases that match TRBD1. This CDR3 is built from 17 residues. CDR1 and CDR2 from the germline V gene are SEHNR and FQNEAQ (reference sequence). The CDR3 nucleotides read TGTGCCAGTAGCTTCGGCGGGACAGGGGACATGAACACTGAAGCTTTCTTT. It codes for CASSFGGTGDMNTEAFF.

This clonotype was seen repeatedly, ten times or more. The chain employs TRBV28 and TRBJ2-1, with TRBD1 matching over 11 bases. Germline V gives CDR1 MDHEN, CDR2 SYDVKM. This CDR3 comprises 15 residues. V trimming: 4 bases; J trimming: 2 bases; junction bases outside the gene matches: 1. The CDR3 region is CASSWTGGTYNEQFF. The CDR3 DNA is TGTGCCAGCAGTTGGACAGGGGGCACCTACAATGAGCAGTTCTTC. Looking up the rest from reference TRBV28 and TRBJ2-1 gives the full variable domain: DVKVTQSSRYLVKRTGEKVFLECVQDMDHENMFWYRQDPGLGLRLIYFSYDVKMKEKGDIPEGYSVSREKKERFSLILESASTNQTSMYLCASSWTGGTYNEQFFGPGTRLTVL.

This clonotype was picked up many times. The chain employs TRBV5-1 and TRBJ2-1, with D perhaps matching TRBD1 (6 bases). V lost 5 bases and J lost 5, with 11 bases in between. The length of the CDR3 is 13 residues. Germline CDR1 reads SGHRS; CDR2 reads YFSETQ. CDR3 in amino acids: CASSQQGNNEQFF. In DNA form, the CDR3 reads TGCGCCAGCAGTCAACAGGGAAACAATGAGCAGTTCTTC.

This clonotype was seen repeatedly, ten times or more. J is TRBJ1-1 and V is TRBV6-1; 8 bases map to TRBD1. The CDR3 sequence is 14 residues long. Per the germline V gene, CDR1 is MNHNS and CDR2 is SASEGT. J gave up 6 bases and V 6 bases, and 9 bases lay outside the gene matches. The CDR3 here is CASRADRGLAEAFF. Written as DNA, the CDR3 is TGTGCCAGCAGAGCCGACAGGGGTTTGGCTGAAGCTTTCTTT.

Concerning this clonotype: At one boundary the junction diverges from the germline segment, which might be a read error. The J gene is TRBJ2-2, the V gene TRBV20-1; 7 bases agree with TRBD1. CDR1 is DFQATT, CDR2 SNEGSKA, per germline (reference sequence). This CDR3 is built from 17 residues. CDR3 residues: CCARRGTEYWDAGELFF. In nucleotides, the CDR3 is TGCTGTGCTAGAAGGGGGACAGAATATTGGGATGCCGGGGAGCTGTTTTTT.

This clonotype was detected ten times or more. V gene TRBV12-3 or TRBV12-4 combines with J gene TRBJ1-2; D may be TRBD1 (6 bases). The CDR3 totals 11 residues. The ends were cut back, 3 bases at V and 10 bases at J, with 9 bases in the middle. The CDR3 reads CASSLRGNYTF. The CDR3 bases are TGTGCCAGCAGTTTGAGGGGGAACTACACCTTC.